This is a list of T cell receptor beta chains from one sample in a study of cytomegalovirus exposure and HLA in healthy donors. The assay was immunoSEQ multiplex PCR, and TCRdb's table has in-frame clones only and misses some. The repertoire holds 170,000 or so clones, 70% to 90% seen once, with 4.8% in the top ten. Sequencing input: PBMCs. Receptor source: a girl between 5 and 17 years old in good health and CMV-seropositive. CDR3s include the opening cysteine and the closing phenylalanine or tryptophan. A D gene is named only where the DNA matches it firmly. Size is omitted from some rows. Given values are once, few, many or a class for expanded clones.

TRBJ1-4 . TRBV7-8 . TGTGCCAGCAGCCCGCAGAGACTTAATGAAAAACTGTTTTTT CASSPQRLNEKLFF
TRBJ2-3 TRBD2 TRBV7-7 . TGTGCTAGCAGCCCCTCCTCACTAGCGGCCCTCACAGATACGCAGTATTTT CASSPSSLAALTDTQYF
TRBJ1-2 . TRBV6-5 . TGTGCCAGCAGTTACTCGAGTGGGGGGGGCTACACCTTC CASSYSSGGGYTF
TRBJ1-6 TRBD1 TRBV18 . TGTGCCAGCTCGCCTTTTACAGGGGGCGAAGATTCACCCCTCCACTTT CASSPFTGGEDSPLHF
TRBJ2-5 . TRBV18 . TGTGCCAGCTCCCCGGGGATGGAGACCCAGTACTTC CASSPGMETQYF
TRBJ1-1 TRBD1 TRBV6-5 . TGTGCCAGCAGGCAGCAGGGGGGAAACACTGAAGCTTTCTTT CASRQQGGNTEAFF
TRBJ2-3 TRBD2 TRBV7-3 . TGTGCCAGCAGCTTAACGTTTGAGCGGGGGGACCTCGGGGATACGCAGTATTTT CASSLTFERGDLGDTQYF
TRBJ2-5 TRBD1 TRBV7-8 . TGTGCCAGCAGCTCGTCCCGGGACAGGGGGCGATTCCAAGAGACCCAGTACTTC CASSSSRDRGRFQETQYF
TRBJ2-1 TRBD2 TRBV7-3 . TGTGCCAGCAGCTTAAGTGTCCTAGCGGGGAGCGTAGGGCAGTTCTTC CASSLSVLAGSVGQFF
TRBJ1-2 . TRBV27 . TGTGCCAGCAGTTTGCATCCTTCCGGGACACCCTATGGCTACACCTTC CASSLHPSGTPYGYTF
TRBJ1-4 . TRBV28 . TGTGCCAGCAGTTGGCAGGGAAATGAAAAACTGTTTTTT CASSWQGNEKLFF
TRBJ1-5 . TRBV9 . TGTGCCAGCAGTCCGGGTTCCAATCAGCCCCAGCATTTT CASSPGSNQPQHF
TRBJ2-3 . TRBV4-1 few TGCGCCAGCAGCCCCTTCCTACCCACAGATACGCAGTATTTT CASSPFLPTDTQYF
TRBJ2-2 TRBD2 TRBV7-2 . TGTGCCAGCAGCTCCGTATGGCGGGGGGCGAACACCGGGGAGCTGTTTTTT CASSSVWRGANTGELFF